The 3 T cell receptor beta chains listed next were all sequenced from one sample in a study of blood T cell repertoires in COVID-19. The data were produced by immunoSEQ multiplex PCR, yet TCRdb's version contains in-frame clones alone and is incomplete. The data contain about 100,000 clones, roughly 92% of them singletons. The sample consisted of peripheral blood. These receptors were obtained from a man aged 65 to 85 with acute or convalescent COVID-19.

The CDR3 is CASGRGGTEAFF. In DNA form, the CDR3 reads TGTGCCAGCGGCAGGGGTGGCACTGAAGCTTTCTTT. The chain couples TRBV5-4 to TRBJ1-1, with a weak D call TRBD1 (6 bases). The CDR3 is 12 amino acids. Germline values: CDR1 SGHNT, CDR2 YYREEE (reference sequence). The V end lost 7 bases, the J end lost 4 bases, and 11 bases lay between the germline ends.

The rearrangement uses TRBV7-9 and TRBJ1-2, with D tentatively TRBD1 (5 bases). The CDR3 loop spans 15 amino acids. The ends were cut back, 5 bases at V and 4 bases at J, with 17 bases in the middle. CDR1 and CDR2 from the germline V gene are SEHNR and FQNEAQ (reference sequence). The CDR3 coding sequence is TGTGCCAGCAGCCCTCACAGGAATCTGGCCTATGGCTACACCTTC. Translation gives CASSPHRNLAYGYTF.

V is TRBV28 and J is TRBJ1-3, with D perhaps TRBD1 (6 bases). The V end was cut by 6 bases, the J end by 3 bases, with 12 bases between. In germline, CDR1 is MDHEN, CDR2 SYDVKM. This CDR3 is 14 amino acids long. The CDR3, as DNA: TGTGCCAGCAGCACCCACAGGGATGGAAACACCATATATTTT. This codes for CASSTHRDGNTIYF.